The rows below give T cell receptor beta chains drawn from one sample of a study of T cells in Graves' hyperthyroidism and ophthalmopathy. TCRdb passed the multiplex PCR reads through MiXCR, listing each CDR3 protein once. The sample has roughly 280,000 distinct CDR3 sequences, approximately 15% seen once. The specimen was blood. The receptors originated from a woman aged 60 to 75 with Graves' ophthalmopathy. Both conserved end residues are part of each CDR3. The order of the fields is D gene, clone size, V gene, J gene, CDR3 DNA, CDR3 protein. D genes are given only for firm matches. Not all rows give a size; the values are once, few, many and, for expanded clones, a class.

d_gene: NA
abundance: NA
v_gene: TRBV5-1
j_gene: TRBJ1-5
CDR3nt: TGCGCCAGCAGCCCCTTAGACAGGTCGCTGGAACCCCAGCATTTT
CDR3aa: CASSPLDRSLEPQHF

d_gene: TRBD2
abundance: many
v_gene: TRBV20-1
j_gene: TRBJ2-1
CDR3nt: TGCAGTGCTAGAGAGTTGTCGGGACTAGGTGGGTTCGGTGAGCAGTTCTTC
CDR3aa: CSARELSGLGGFGEQFF

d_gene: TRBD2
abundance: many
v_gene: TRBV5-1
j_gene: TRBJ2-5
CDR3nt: TGCGCCAGCACCAATTATCTTCGGACTAGTTATAGTGAGACCCAGTACTTC
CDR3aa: CASTNYLRTSYSETQYF

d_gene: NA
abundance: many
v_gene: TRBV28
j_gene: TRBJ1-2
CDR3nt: TGTGCCAGCAGTTTGCCCCCTCCGGGTGGCTACACCTTC
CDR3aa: CASSLPPPGGYTF

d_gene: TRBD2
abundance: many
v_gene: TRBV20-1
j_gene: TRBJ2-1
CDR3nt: TGCAGTGCTACCCCCCGAACTAGCGGGAGTACCTACAATGAGCAGTTCTTC
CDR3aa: CSATPRTSGSTYNEQFF

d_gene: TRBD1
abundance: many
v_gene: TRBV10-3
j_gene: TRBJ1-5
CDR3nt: TGTGCCATCAGTGGACAGGGGGGTCATCAGCCCCAGCATTTT
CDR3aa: CAISGQGGHQPQHF

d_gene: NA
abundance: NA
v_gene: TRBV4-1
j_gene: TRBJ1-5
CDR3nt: TGCGCCAGCAGCCAAGAACCCGGTAGCAATCAGCCCCAGCATTTT
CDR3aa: CASSQEPGSNQPQHF

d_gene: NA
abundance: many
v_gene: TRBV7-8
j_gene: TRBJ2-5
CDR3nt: TGTGCCAGCAGCTTAGTGGGCAGGGGGGGCCATAGGACCCAGTACTTC
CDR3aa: CASSLVGRGGHRTQYF

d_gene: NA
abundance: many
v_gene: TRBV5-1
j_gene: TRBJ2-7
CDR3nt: TGCGCCAGCAGCTTGGAACAGCTGGTGGGCGAGCAGTACTTC
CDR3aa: CASSLEQLVGEQYF

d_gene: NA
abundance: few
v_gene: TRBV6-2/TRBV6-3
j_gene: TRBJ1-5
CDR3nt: TGTGCCAGCAGTAAAGCGGGCAATCAGCCCCAGCATTTT
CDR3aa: CASSKAGNQPQHF

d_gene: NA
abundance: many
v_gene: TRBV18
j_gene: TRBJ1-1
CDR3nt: TGTGCCAGCTCATCGGGTCAGAACACTGAAGCTTTCTTT
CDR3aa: CASSSGQNTEAFF

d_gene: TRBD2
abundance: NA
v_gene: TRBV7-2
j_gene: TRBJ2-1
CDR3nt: TGTGCCAGCAGCTCACTAGCGGCCGATTCCTACAATGAGCAGTTCTTC
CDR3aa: CASSSLAADSYNEQFF

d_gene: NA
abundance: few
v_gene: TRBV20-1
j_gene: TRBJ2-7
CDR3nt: TGCAGTGCTAGAGATCCCCGGGGGGCCGGATACGAGCAGTACTTC
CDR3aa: CSARDPRGAGYEQYF

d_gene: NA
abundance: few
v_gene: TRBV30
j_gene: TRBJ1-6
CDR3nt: TGTGCCTGGAATGTTGGGGGATCCCTCCACTTT
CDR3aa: CAWNVGGSLHF

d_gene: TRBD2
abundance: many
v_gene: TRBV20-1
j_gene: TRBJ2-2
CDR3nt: TGCAGTGCTAGAGAACTAGCGGGAGCCACCGGGGAGCTGTTTTTT
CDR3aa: CSARELAGATGELFF

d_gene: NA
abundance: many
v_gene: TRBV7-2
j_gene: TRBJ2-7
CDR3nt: TGTGCCAGCAGCTTAGTAGGTGGATCCTACGAGCAGTACTTC
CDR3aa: CASSLVGGSYEQYF

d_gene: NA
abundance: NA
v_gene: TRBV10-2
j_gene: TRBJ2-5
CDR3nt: TGCGCCAGCAGTGCTGAGGCCGAGACCCAGTACTTC
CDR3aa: CASSAEAETQYF

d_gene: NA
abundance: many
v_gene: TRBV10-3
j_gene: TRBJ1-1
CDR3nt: TGTGCCATCAGTGACAGGGGCACTGAAGCTTTCTTT
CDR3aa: CAISDRGTEAFF

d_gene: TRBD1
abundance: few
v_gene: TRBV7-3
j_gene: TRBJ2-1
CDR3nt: TGTGCCAGCAGCCCCGTAGGGGGCGAGAAGTACAATGAGCAGTTCTTC
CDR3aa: CASSPVGGEKYNEQFF

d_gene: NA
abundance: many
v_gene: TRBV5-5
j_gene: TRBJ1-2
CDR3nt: TGTGCCAGCAGCCCTGGTCAGGGCCCCTCAGGCTACACCTTC
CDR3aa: CASSPGQGPSGYTF

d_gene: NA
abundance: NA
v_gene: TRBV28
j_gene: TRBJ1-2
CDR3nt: NA
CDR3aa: CASSSLYEQYFGPGYGYTF

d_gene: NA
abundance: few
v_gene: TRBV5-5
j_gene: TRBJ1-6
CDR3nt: TGTGCCAGCAGCTTGTTTGGCCAGGGGAGTTGGTCACCCCTCCACTTT
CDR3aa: CASSLFGQGSWSPLHF

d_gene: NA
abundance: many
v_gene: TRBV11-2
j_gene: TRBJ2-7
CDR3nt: TGTGCCAGCACAACGGGGGGCAACTACGAGCAGTACTTC
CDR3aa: CASTTGGNYEQYF

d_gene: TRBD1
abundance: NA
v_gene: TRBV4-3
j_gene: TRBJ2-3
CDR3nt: TGCGCCAGCAGCCCAAGCAGGGGGCTGAGCACAGATACGCAGTATTTT
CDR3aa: CASSPSRGLSTDTQYF

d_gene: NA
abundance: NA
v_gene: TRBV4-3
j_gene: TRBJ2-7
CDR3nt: TGCGCCAGCAGCCAAGAGTCAGGAGGGCCCTACGAGCAGTACTTC
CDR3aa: CASSQESGGPYEQYF

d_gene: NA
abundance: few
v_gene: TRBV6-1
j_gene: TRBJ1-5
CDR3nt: TGTGCCAGCAGGGAGGGAAGTCAGCCCCAGCATTTT
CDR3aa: CASREGSQPQHF

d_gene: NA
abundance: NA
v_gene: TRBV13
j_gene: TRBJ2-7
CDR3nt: TGTGCCAGCAGCTTAGTATATTCCGAGCAGTACTTC
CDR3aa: CASSLVYSEQYF

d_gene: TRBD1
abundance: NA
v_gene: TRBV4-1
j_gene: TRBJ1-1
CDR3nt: TGCGCCAGCAGCCAAGTATATATACCGAGGGGGCGGGCCCTTGAAGCTTTCTTT
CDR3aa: CASSQVYIPRGRALEAFF

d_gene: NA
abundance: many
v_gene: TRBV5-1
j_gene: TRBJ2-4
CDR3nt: TGCGCCAGCAGCTTGAACATAGGACACCAAAACATTCAGTACTTC
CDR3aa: CASSLNIGHQNIQYF

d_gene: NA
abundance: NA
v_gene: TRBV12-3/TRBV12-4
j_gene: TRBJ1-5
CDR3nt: TGTGCCAGCACCACATCAGGGCGTGTCGATCAGCCCCAGCATTTT
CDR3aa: CASTTSGRVDQPQHF

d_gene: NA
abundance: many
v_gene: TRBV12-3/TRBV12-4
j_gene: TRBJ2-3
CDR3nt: TGTGCCAGCAGCCGGGACTCTACTAGCACAGATACGCAGTATTTT
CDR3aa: CASSRDSTSTDTQYF

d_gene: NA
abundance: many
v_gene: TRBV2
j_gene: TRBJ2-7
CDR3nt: TGTGCCAGCAGTTCCACGCAGGAGGTGCAGTACTTC
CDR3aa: CASSSTQEVQYF

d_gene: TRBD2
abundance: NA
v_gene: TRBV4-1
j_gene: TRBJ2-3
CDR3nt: TGCGCCAGCAGCCAAGACGGTAGCGGGAGCACAGATACGCAGTATTTT
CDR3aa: CASSQDGSGSTDTQYF

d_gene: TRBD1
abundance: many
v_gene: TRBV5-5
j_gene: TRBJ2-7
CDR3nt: TGTGCCAGCAGCTCGGCGACAGGGTCGACGTACGAGCAGTACTTC
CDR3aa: CASSSATGSTYEQYF

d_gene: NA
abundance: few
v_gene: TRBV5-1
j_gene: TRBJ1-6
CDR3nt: TGCGCCAGCAGCCCCGTGGGGGCACCCTATAATTCACCCCTCCACTTT
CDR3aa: CASSPVGAPYNSPLHF

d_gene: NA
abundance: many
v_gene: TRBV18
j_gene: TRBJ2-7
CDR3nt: TGTGCCAGCTCACCACTGGGAGCATCTCCCGGACGAACCTTTCGCGAGCAGTACTTC
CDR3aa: CASSPLGASPGRTFREQYF

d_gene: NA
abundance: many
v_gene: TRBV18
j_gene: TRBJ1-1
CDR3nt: TGTGCCAGCATCCCAACAACCGGACAGCAAATGAACACTGAAGCTTTCTTT
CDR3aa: CASIPTTGQQMNTEAFF

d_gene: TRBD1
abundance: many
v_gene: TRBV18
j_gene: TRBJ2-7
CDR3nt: TGTGCCAGCTCACCCGGGACAGGGTCTAGGGACGAGCAGTACTTC
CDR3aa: CASSPGTGSRDEQYF

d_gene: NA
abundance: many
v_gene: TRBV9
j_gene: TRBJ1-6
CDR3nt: TGTGCCAGCAGCGTAGGCGGTTCACCCCTCCACTTT
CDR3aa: CASSVGGSPLHF

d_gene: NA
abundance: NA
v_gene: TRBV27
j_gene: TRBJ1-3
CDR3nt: TGTGCCAGCAGTTTTTCGGGGAATGGAAACACCATATATTTT
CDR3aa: CASSFSGNGNTIYF

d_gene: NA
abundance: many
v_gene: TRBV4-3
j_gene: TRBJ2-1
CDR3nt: TGCGCCAGCAGCCAAGAAATGGCTAGCAATGAGCAGTTCTTC
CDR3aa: CASSQEMASNEQFF

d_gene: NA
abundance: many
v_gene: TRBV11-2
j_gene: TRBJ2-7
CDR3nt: TGTGCCAGCAGCCCGGACAGTGACCCCTACGAGCAGTACTTC
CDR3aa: CASSPDSDPYEQYF

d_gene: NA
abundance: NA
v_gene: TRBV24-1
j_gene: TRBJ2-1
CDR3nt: TGTGCCACCCGCCGGGGAGGCTCCTACAATGAGCAGTTCTTC
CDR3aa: CATRRGGSYNEQFF

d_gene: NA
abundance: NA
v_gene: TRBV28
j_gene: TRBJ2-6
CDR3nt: TGTGCCAGCACTCGAGCCGCTGGGGCCAACGTCCTGACTTTC
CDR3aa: CASTRAAGANVLTF

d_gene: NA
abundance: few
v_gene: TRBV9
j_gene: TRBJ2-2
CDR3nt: TGTGCCAGCAGCGTGACTGACGACAGAAACACCGGGGAGCTGTTTTTT
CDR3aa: CASSVTDDRNTGELFF

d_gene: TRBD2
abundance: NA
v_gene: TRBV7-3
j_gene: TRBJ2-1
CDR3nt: TGTGCCAGCAGCTCCCAACTAGCGGGAGGCAGGGATGAGCAGTTCTTC
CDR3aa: CASSSQLAGGRDEQFF

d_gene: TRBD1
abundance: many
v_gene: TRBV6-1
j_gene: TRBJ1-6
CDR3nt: TGTGCCAGCAGACGGACAGGGCGAAACTCACCCCTCCACTTT
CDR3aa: CASRRTGRNSPLHF

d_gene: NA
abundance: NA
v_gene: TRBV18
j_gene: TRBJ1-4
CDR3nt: TGTGCCAGCTCACCGCAGCCCCGGAACGAAAAACTGTTTTTT
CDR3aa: CASSPQPRNEKLFF

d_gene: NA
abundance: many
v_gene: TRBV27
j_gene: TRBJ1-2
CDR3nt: TGTGCCAGCAGATCAAACAGGGCTAACTATGGCTACACCTTC
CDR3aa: CASRSNRANYGYTF

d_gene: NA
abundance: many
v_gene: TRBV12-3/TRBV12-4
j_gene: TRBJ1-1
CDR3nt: TGTGCCAGCAGTTTAGGGTTGCACACTGAAGCTTTCTTT
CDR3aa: CASSLGLHTEAFF

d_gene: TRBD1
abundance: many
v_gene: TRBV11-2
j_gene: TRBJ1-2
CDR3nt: TGTGCCAGCAGTACAGGGGATGGGTCCTATGGCTACACCTTC
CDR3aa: CASSTGDGSYGYTF

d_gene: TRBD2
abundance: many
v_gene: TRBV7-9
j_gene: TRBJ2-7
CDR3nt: TGTGCCAGCAGCTTTAGGGAGGGCCTATCCTACGAGCAGTACTTC
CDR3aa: CASSFREGLSYEQYF

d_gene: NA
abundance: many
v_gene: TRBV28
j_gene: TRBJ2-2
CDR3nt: TGTGCCAGCAGGGGCACACCGAACACCGGGGAGCTGTTTTTT
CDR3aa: CASRGTPNTGELFF

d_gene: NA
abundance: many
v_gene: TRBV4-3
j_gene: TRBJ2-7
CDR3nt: TGCGCCAGCAGCCAAGAAAGGCTAGGGGGTCGGCAGTACTTC
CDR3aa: CASSQERLGGRQYF

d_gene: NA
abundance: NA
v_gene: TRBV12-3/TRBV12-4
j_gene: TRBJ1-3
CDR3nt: TGTGCCAGCAGTTCCCCTTTGGACACCATATATTTT
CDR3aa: CASSSPLDTIYF